The 20 T cell receptor beta chains below come from one sample, sequenced in a study of technical replicates of blood from a handful of donors. Using immunoSEQ multiplex PCR, the repertoire was profiled, and TCRdb retains in-frame clones only, with some absent. Of approximately 89,000 clones listed, around 95% are singletons. The source material was T cells isolated from PBMCs. These receptors all come from a human donor in good health.

V usage is TRBV7-3 and J usage is TRBJ2-7, with D tentatively TRBD1 (5 bases). Germline loops: CDR1 SGHTA, CDR2 FQGTGA. V was shortened by 4 bases and J by 0 bases, with 10 bases between the two germline ends. The CDR3 spans 14 residues. CDR3 in amino acids: CASSSSGNSYEQYF. As DNA, the CDR3 is TGTGCCAGCAGCTCATCAGGGAACTCCTACGAGCAGTACTTC. Drawing the rest from reference TRBV7-3 and TRBJ2-7, the complete variable domain is GAGVSQTPSNKVTEKGKYVELRCDPISGHTALYWYRQSLGQGPEFLIYFQGTGAADDSGLPNDRFFAVRPEGSVSTLKIQRTERGDSAVYLCASSSSGNSYEQYFGPGTRLTVT.

This clone showed up just once. The junction shows a germline mismatch at one end, possibly a read error. The rearrangement links TRBV7-7 to TRBJ2-5; 7 bases are a match to TRBD1. The germline V gene has CDR1 SSHAT and CDR2 FNYEAQ (reference sequence). This CDR3 spans 13 amino acids. CDR3 residues: CASSRDSQETQYF. The CDR3 DNA sequence: TGTGCTAGCAGTAGGGACAGTCAAGAGACCCAGTACTTC. The full variable domain, its missing parts supplied by reference TRBV7-7 and TRBJ2-5, is GAGVSQSPRYKVTKRGQDVTLRCDPISSHATLYWYQQALGQGPEFLTYFNYEAQPDKSGLPSDRFSAERPEGSISTLTIQRTEQRDSAMYRCASSRDSQETQYFGPGTRLLVL.

The rearrangement uses TRBV4-2 and TRBJ2-1; TRBD1 is a possible D gene (6 bases). The CDR3 runs 15 residues. V lost 1 base and J 7 bases, leaving 14 bases between the germline ends. Germline assignment: CDR1 LGHNA and CDR2 YNFKEQ. The CDR3 DNA sequence: TGTGCCAGCAGCCAAGCGGGGCAGGGGCTAAATGAGCAGTTCTTC. Encoded protein: CASSQAGQGLNEQFF.

The chain recombines TRBV4-1 with TRBJ1-1; unclear D gene. Germline loops: CDR1 MGHRA, CDR2 YSYEKL. Trimming removed 0 bases from V and 6 bases from J, with 14 bases in between. The CDR3 consists of 15 residues. CDR3 in DNA: TGCGCCAGCAGCCAAGATAGTTGGTGGAGCGCTGAAGCTTTCTTT. It specifies CASSQDSWWSAEAFF.

The V and J genes are TRBV4-1 and TRBJ1-5; the match to TRBD1 covers 7 bases. Germline values: CDR1 MGHRA, CDR2 YSYEKL. Losses at the gene ends were 3 bases for V and 5 bases for J; bases not matched to a gene: 4. This CDR3 has 14 amino acids. CDR3 in amino acids: CASSQSTGYQPQHF. CDR3 in DNA: TGCGCCAGCAGCCAGTCGACAGGGTATCAGCCCCAGCATTTT.

This clone has more than one count but fewer than ten. The chain links TRBV4-1 to TRBJ1-2; TRBD1 might be the D (6 bases). From germline, CDR1 is MGHRA and CDR2 YSYEKL. This CDR3 is 15 amino acids long. The germline V and J ends were trimmed by 6 bases and 1 base, with 15 bases remaining between them. The CDR3 sequence: CASSSWTDINYGYTF. CDR3 nucleotide sequence: TGCGCCAGCAGTTCGTGGACAGATATTAACTATGGCTACACCTTC.

CDR3 protein: CASSLERGPEAFF. As DNA, the CDR3 is TGTGCCAGCAGCTTAGAAAGGGGTCCGGAAGCTTTCTTT. The chain uses TRBV11-2 and TRBJ1-1; perhaps TRBD1 as D (5 bases). Germline CDR1 and CDR2: SGHAT and FQNNGV. The CDR3 sequence is 13 residues long. The V gene lost 0 bases and the J gene lost 8 bases, with 10 bases spanning the gap.

The rearrangement links TRBV7-9 to TRBJ2-7; weak D call: TRBD2 (6 bases). The CDR3 length is 15 residues. The V gene's germline CDR1 is SEHNR and CDR2 FQNEAQ (reference sequence). V lost 5 bases and J 2 bases, leaving 16 bases between the germline ends. In nucleotides, the CDR3 is TGTGCCAGCAGCGAAACGGGGACTGAGGCCTACGAGCAGTACTTC. It is translated as CASSETGTEAYEQYF.

The chain employs TRBV30 and TRBJ1-6; D uncertain. Looked up from germline, CDR1 is GTSNPN and CDR2 is SVGIG (reference sequence). Deletions cut 0 bases from V and 6 bases from J, with 6 bases between. The CDR3 runs 13 residues. Written as DNA, the CDR3 is TGTGCCTGGAGTGTAACGGTTAATTCACCCCTCCACTTT. It specifies CAWSVTVNSPLHF. The complete variable domain, with remaining parts taken from reference TRBV30 and TRBJ1-6, reads SQTIHQWPATLVQPVGSPLSLECTVEGTSNPNLYWYRQAAGRGLQLLFYSVGIGQISSEVPQNLSASRPQDRQFILSSKKLLLSDSGFYLCAWSVTVNSPLHFGNGTRLTVT.

The chain is built from TRBV27 and TRBJ2-7, with D possibly matching TRBD1 (5 bases). This CDR3 region has 15 residues. V was pared by 4 bases and J by 1 base, with 14 bases between. Germline V gives CDR1 MNHEY, CDR2 SMNVEV (reference sequence). The CDR3 DNA follows: TGTGCCAGCAGTTCCCACCCGACAGTTTCCTACGAGCAGTACTTC. This codes for CASSSHPTVSYEQYF.

The gene calls are TRBV6-1 and TRBJ1-4; D is unclear. Looked up from germline, CDR1 is MNHNS and CDR2 is SASEGT. Trimming removed 1 base at V and 6 bases at J, with 15 bases between. CDR3 length: 16 residues. The CDR3 DNA reads as TGTGCCAGCAGTGAAGTGTCTCGGGGTATGGATGAAAAACTGTTTTTT. Translation: CASSEVSRGMDEKLFF.

The chain carries TRBV6-1 and TRBJ2-7, with TRBD1 matching 7 bases. Germline values: CDR1 MNHNS, CDR2 SASEGT. V gave up 11 bases and J gave up 0 bases; unmatched junction bases: 10. The CDR3 sequence is 14 residues long. The CDR3 DNA reads TGTGCCTCGGCAACGGACAGGCTCTCCTACGAGCAGTACTTC. This sequence encodes CASATDRLSYEQYF.

The chain combines TRBV27 with TRBJ2-1; 8 nucleotides agree with TRBD2. Trimming removed 6 bases from V and 1 base from J; junction bases left unmatched: 5. Looked up from germline, CDR1 is MNHEY and CDR2 is SMNVEV (reference sequence). This CDR3 has 15 residues. This CDR3 is CASRNGGGSYNEQFF. Here the CDR3 DNA reads TGTGCCAGCAGAAATGGCGGGGGGTCCTACAATGAGCAGTTCTTC.

This sequence joins TRBV28 and TRBJ2-7; TRBD1 matches 9 bases. V trimming: 5 bases; J trimming: 2 bases; junction bases outside the gene matches: 7. This CDR3 comprises 15 residues. CDR1 MDHEN and CDR2 SYDVKM come from the germline V gene. The CDR3 coding sequence is TGTGCCAGCAGTGGTATAGGGACAGGGACCTACGAGCAGTACTTC. Protein sequence: CASSGIGTGTYEQYF.

This rearrangement joins TRBV4-1 to TRBJ2-4, with D perhaps TRBD1 (6 bases). The CDR3 covers 16 residues. The V end was cut by 3 bases, the J end by 1 base, with 13 bases between. Germline values: CDR1 MGHRA, CDR2 YSYEKL. In nucleotides, the CDR3 is TGCGCCAGCAGCCATAGCCTCGACAGGGCCAAAAACATTCAGTACTTC. Translated, it gives CASSHSLDRAKNIQYF.

The CDR3 nucleotides read TGTGCCAGCAGCTTCGAGGAGTATGATGGCTACACCTTC. Translation gives CASSFEEYDGYTF. The V call is TRBV13, the J call TRBJ1-2; D uncertain. The CDR3 totals 13 residues. Looked up from germline, CDR1 is PRHDT and CDR2 is FYEKMQ (reference sequence). Trimming stripped 3 bases from V and 6 bases from J, with 11 bases between.

The chain employs TRBV7-3 and TRBJ2-1, with 12 bases lining up with TRBD2. This CDR3 comprises 15 residues. Germline V gene lookup returns CDR1 SGHTA and CDR2 FQGTGA. V gave up 6 bases and J gave up 5 bases; unmatched junction bases: 5. The CDR3 here is CASRSSGGGHNEQFF. In nucleotides, the CDR3 is TGTGCCAGCAGGTCTAGCGGGGGGGGGCACAATGAGCAGTTCTTC. The full variable domain, with the rest looked up from reference TRBV7-3 and TRBJ2-1, is GAGVSQTPSNKVTEKGKYVELRCDPISGHTALYWYRQSLGQGPEFLIYFQGTGAADDSGLPNDRFFAVRPEGSVSTLKIQRTERGDSAVYLCASRSSGGGHNEQFFGPGTRLTVL.

The chain employs TRBV11-2 and TRBJ1-4; 9 bases align to TRBD1. The V gene's germline CDR1 is SGHAT and CDR2 FQNNGV. The trim removed 4 bases at V and 6 bases at J, leaving 18 bases unmatched. This CDR3 has 19 residues. The CDR3 sequence is CASSSSRRDRGAGDEKLFF. CDR3 DNA sequence: TGTGCCAGCAGCTCCTCGCGGCGCGACAGGGGGGCAGGTGATGAAAAACTGTTTTTT.

The rearrangement links TRBV6-5 to TRBJ2-3; TRBD2 aligns across 11 bases. The CDR3 has 15 amino acids. The germline CDR1 and CDR2 sequences are MNHEY and SVGAGI. V shed 2 bases, J shed 4 bases, and the junction held 2 bases outside the gene matches. The CDR3 loop is CASSYVAGGPDTQYF. CDR3 coding DNA: TGTGCCAGCAGTTACGTAGCGGGGGGGCCAGATACGCAGTATTTT.

This sequence joins TRBV10-1 and TRBJ1-1; the D gene is possibly TRBD1 (6 bases). The CDR3 has 13 amino acids. In germline, CDR1 is WNHNN, CDR2 SYGVQD (reference sequence). Trimming shortened V by 2 bases and J by 3 bases, and 7 bases separated the two germline ends. The DNA of the CDR3 is TGCGCCAGCAGTGAGAACAGGGACACTGAAGCTTTCTTT. Protein: CASSENRDTEAFF.